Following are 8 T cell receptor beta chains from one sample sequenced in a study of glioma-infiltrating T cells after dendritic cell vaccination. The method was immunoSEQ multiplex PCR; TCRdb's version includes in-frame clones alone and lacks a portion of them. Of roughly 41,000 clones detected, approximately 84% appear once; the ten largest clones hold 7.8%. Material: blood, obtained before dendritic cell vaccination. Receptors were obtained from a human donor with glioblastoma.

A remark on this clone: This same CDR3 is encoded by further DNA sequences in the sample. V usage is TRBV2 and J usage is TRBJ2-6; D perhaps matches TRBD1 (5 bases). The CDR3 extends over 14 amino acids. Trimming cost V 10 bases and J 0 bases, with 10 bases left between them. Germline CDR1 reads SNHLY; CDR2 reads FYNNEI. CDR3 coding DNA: TGTGCCACCCAAGGGGTCTCTGGGGCCAACGTCCTGACTTTC. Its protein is CATQGVSGANVLTF. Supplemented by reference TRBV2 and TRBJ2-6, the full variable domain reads EPEVTQTPSHQVTQMGQEVILRCVPISNHLYFYWYRQILGQKVEFLVSFYNNEISEKSEIFDDQFSVERPDGSNFTLKIRSTKLEDSAMYFCATQGVSGANVLTFGAGSRLTVL.

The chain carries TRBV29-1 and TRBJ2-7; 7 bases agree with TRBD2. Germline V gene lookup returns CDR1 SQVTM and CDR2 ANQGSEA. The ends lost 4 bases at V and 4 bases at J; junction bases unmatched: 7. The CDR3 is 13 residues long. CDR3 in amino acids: CSVVRGGGYEQYF. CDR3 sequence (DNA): TGCAGCGTTGTCCGCGGGGGAGGATACGAGCAGTACTTC.

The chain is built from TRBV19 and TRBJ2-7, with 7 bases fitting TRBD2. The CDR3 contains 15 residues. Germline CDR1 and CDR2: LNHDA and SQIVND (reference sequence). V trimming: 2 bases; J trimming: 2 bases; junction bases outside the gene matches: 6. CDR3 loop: CASSISLSGPYEQYF. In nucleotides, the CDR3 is TGTGCCAGTAGTATAAGTCTTAGCGGGCCCTACGAGCAGTACTTC.

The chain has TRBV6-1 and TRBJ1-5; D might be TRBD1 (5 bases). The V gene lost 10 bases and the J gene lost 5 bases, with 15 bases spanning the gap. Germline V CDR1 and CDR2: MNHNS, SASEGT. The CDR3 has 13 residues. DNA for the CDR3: TGTGCCATAGAGCAGGGTCGGGATCAGCCCCAGCATTTT. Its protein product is CAIEQGRDQPQHF.

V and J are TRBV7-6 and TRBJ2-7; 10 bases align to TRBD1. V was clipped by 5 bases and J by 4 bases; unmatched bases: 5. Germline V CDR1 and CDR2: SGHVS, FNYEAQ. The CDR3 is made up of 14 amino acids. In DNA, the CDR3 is TGTGCCAGCAGCCGACAGGGGGCTTCATACGAGCAGTACTTC. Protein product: CASSRQGASYEQYF.

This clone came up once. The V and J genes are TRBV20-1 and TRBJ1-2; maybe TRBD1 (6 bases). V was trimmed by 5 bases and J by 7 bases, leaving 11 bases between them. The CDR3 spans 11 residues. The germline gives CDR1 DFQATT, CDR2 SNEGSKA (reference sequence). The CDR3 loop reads CSAEGVPGYTF. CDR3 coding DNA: TGCAGTGCTGAGGGGGTTCCTGGCTACACCTTC.

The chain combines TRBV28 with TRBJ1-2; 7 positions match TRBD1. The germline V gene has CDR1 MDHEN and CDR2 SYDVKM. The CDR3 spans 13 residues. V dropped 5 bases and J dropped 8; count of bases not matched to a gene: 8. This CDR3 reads CASSPTGEDGYTF. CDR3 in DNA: TGTGCCAGCAGTCCTACAGGGGAGGACGGCTACACCTTC.

CDR3 in amino acids: CASSVDVVAGGQGIQYF. The DNA of the CDR3 is TGTGCCAGCAGCGTAGATGTGGTGGCGGGGGGGCAAGGCATTCAGTACTTC. The chain is built from TRBV9 and TRBJ2-4; 9 bases agree with TRBD2. V was pared by 0 bases and J by 9 bases, with 13 bases of the junction left unmatched. The CDR3 is 17 amino acids. The germline V gene encodes CDR1 SGDLS and CDR2 YYNGEE.